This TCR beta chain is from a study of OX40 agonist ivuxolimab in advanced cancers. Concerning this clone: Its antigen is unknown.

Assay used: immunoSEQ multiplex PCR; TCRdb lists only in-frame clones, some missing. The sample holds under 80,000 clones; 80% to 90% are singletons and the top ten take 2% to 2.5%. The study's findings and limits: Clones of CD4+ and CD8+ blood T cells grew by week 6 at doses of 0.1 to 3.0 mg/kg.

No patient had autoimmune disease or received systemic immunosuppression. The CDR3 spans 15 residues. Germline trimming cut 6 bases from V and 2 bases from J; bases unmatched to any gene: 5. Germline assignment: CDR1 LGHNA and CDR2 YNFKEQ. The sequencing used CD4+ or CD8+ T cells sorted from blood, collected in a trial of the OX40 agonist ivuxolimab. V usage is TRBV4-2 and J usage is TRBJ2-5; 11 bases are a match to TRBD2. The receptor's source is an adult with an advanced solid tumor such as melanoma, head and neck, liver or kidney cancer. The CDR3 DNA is TGTGCCAGCAGTAAAACTAGCGGGAGACAAGAGACCCAGTACTTC. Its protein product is CASSKTSGRQETQYF.